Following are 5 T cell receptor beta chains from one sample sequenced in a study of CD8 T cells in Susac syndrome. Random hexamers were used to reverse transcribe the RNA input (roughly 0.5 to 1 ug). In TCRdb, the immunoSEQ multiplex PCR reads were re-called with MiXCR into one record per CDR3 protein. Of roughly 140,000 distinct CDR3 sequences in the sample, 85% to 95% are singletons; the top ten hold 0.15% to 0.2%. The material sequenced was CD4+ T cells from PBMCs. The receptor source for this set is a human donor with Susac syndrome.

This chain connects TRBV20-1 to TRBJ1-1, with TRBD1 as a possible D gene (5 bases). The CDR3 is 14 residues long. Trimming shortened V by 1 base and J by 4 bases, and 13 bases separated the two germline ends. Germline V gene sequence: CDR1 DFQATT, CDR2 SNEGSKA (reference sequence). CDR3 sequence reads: CSARATRGSTEAFF. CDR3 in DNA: TGCAGTGCTAGAGCGACGAGGGGTTCCACTGAAGCTTTCTTT.

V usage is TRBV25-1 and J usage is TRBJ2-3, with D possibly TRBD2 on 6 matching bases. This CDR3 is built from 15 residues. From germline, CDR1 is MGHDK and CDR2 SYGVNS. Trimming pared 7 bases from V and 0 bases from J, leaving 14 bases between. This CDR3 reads CASTTAGPSTDTQYF. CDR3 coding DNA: TGTGCCAGCACAACAGCGGGCCCTAGCACAGATACGCAGTATTTT.

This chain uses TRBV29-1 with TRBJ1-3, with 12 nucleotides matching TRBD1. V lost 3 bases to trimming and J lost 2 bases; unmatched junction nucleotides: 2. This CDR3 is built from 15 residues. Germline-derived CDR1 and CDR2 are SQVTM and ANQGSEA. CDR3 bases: TGCAGCGTTGAGGGACAGGGGGCTGCTGGAAACACCATATATTTT. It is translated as CSVEGQGAAGNTIYF.

The CDR3 bases are TGTGCCAGCAGCCAAGGTGGGACTAGCGGCTACGAGCAGTACTTC. This gives the protein CASSQGGTSGYEQYF. This chain connects TRBV3-1 to TRBJ2-7, with TRBD2 matching over 11 bases. In germline, CDR1 is LGHDT, CDR2 YNNKEL (reference sequence). Unmatched junction bases numbered 2, after V lost 1 base and J lost 3 bases. CDR3 size: 15 residues.

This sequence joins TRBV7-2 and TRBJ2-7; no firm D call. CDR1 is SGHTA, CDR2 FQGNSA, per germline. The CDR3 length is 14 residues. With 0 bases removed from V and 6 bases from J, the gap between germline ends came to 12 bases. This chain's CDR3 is CASSLAQFRAEQYF. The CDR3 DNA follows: TGTGCCAGCAGCTTAGCCCAATTTCGGGCCGAGCAGTACTTC. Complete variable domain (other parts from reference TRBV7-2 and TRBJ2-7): GAGVSQSPSNKVTEKGKDVELRCDPISGHTALYWYRQSLGQGLEFLIYFQGNSAPDKSGLPSDRFSAERTGGSVSTLTIQRTQQEDSAVYLCASSLAQFRAEQYFGPGTRLTVT.